This T cell receptor beta chain stems from a study of neurological immune-mediated disorders. Each CDR3 protein is one row after TCRdb ran MiXCR on the 5' RACE reads. Seen here are over 15,000 distinct CDR3 sequences, around a quarter observed once, and the top ten hold 33%. The TCR was taken from a man in his fifties with HTLV-1-associated myelopathy (HAM/TSP). Sequenced input: PBMCs.

The CDR3 region is CASSPGSYEQYF. The CDR3, as DNA: TGTGCCAGCAGCCCGGGAAGCTACGAGCAGTACTTC. This chain links TRBV7-9 with TRBJ2-7; a weak D match, TRBD2 (5 bases). With 5 bases removed from V and 3 bases from J, the gap between germline ends came to 8 bases. The CDR3 spans 12 residues. Germline CDR1 reads SEHNR; CDR2 reads FQNEAQ (reference sequence).